The next 28 T cell receptor beta chains were all read from a single sample in a study of T cells in tumors after PD-1 blockade. Assay: immunoSEQ multiplex PCR; the TCRdb copy retains only in-frame clones and omits some. Of about 19,000 clones listed, roughly 80% are singletons. The source material was PBMCs, sampled after anti-PD-1 therapy. The origin of the receptors is a human donor with advanced basal cell or squamous cell carcinoma (not recorded which).

The rearrangement joins TRBV25-1 to TRBJ1-3; no clear D. Between the trimmed V and J ends, which lost 0 bases and 4 bases, there was a span of 4 bases. The CDR3 is made up of 13 amino acids. The germline gives CDR1 MGHDK, CDR2 SYGVNS. CDR3 protein: CASSEYLGNTIYF. The CDR3, as DNA: TGTGCCAGCAGTGAATATCTCGGAAACACCATATATTTT.

This clone came up a few times. The chain recombines TRBV13 with TRBJ2-5, with TRBD2 as a possible D gene (7 bases). The V end lost 1 base, the J end lost 4 bases, and 19 bases lay between the germline ends. This CDR3 contains 17 residues. Germline V lookup: CDR1 PRHDT, CDR2 FYEKMQ (reference sequence). Here the CDR3 DNA reads TGTGCCAGCAGCTTAGTGCATACCGGGGGGCAACGAGAGACCCAGTACTTC. This translates into CASSLVHTGGQRETQYF.

This clone was counted between two and nine times. The J gene is TRBJ2-3, the V gene TRBV15, with 10 bases identical to TRBD1. Germline V CDR1 and CDR2: LNHNV, YYDKDF (reference sequence). CDR3 size: 17 residues. The trim removed 0 bases at V and 2 bases at J, leaving 5 bases unmatched. The CDR3 region is CATSRDRGTGDTDTQYF. The DNA for the CDR3 is TGTGCCACCAGCAGAGATCGAGGGACAGGGGACACAGATACGCAGTATTTT.

V is TRBV6-5 and J is TRBJ2-7, with TRBD1 as a possible D gene (6 bases). The germline V gene has CDR1 MNHEY and CDR2 SVGAGI. This CDR3 is 11 amino acids long. In nucleotides, the CDR3 is TGTGCAGCCACAGGGATGGGAGAGCAGTACTTC. This translates into CAATGMGEQYF.

Here the CDR3 DNA reads TGTGCCAGCAGCTTAGGCCGGGAGGGGGGCTCACCCCTCCACTTT. This sequence encodes CASSLGREGGSPLHF. The V gene is TRBV13, the J gene TRBJ1-6; D may be TRBD1 (6 bases). The V gene lost 0 bases and the J gene lost 10 bases, with 13 bases spanning the gap. There are 15 residues in the CDR3. The germline CDR1 and CDR2 sequences are PRHDT and FYEKMQ (reference sequence).

This clone was detected only a few times. This chain uses TRBV19 with TRBJ2-3; D not certain. The germline V and J ends were trimmed by 5 bases and 4 bases, with 10 bases remaining between them. Germline values: CDR1 LNHDA, CDR2 SQIVND (reference sequence). The CDR3 is made up of 13 amino acids. CDR3 loop: CASSPLRADTQYF. In DNA, the CDR3 is TGTGCCAGTAGTCCCTTAAGGGCAGATACGCAGTATTTT. The complete variable domain, with remaining parts taken from reference TRBV19 and TRBJ2-3, reads DGGITQSPKYLFRKEGQNVTLSCEQNLNHDAMYWYRQDPGQGLRLIYYSQIVNDFQKGDIAEGYSVSREKKESFPLTVTSAQKNPTAFYLCASSPLRADTQYFGPGTRLTVL.

By share, this clone ranks as medium-sized (0.01 to 0.1%). The J gene is TRBJ2-7, the V gene TRBV10-1; weak D call: TRBD2 (5 bases). This CDR3 region has 13 residues. With 3 bases removed from V and 6 bases from J, the gap between germline ends came to 12 bases. Germline lookup yields CDR1 WNHNN and CDR2 SYGVQD (reference sequence). CDR3: CASSDYWTGEQYF. The CDR3 DNA sequence: TGCGCCAGCAGTGATTATTGGACTGGCGAGCAGTACTTC.

V and J are TRBV2 and TRBJ2-5, with 8 bases lining up with TRBD1. After removal of 6 bases from V and 1 base from J, the junction contained 7 bases not matched to a gene. This CDR3 has 15 amino acids. Germline V CDR1 and CDR2: SNHLY, FYNNEI. This chain's CDR3 is CASRDTDRGQETQYF. The CDR3 nucleotides are TGTGCCAGCAGAGATACCGACAGGGGCCAAGAGACCCAGTACTTC.

This sequence joins TRBV4-2 and TRBJ2-5; D tentatively fits TRBD1 or TRBD2 (6 bases each). The CDR3 consists of 16 residues. V was trimmed by 3 bases and J by 4 bases, leaving 18 bases between them. The germline CDR1 and CDR2 sequences are LGHNA and YNFKEQ. CDR3: CASSQEPRGTRETQYF. CDR3 bases: TGTGCCAGCAGCCAGGAACCTCGGGGGACACGAGAGACCCAGTACTTC.

This chain connects TRBV29-1 to TRBJ1-1; D remains unclear. Germline V gene sequence: CDR1 SQVTM, CDR2 ANQGSEA. V was shortened by 7 bases and J by 1 base, with 10 bases between the two germline ends. The CDR3 is 12 amino acids. CDR3 bases: TGCAGCGCCACCGGATGGAACACTGAAGCTTTCTTT. Amino acid sequence: CSATGWNTEAFF.

This chain uses TRBV5-4 with TRBJ2-7, with 7 bases matching TRBD2. This CDR3 has 12 residues. J lost 3 bases, V lost 4 bases, and 1 base had no gene match. Germline-derived CDR1 and CDR2 are SGHNT and YYREEE (reference sequence). CDR3 sequence reads: CASSRTSYEQYF. CDR3 DNA: TGTGCCAGCAGCCGGACTAGCTACGAGCAGTACTTC. The variable domain in full, completed from reference TRBV5-4 and TRBJ2-7, reads ETGVTQSPTHLIKTRGQQVTLRCSSQSGHNTVSWYQQALGQGPQFIFQYYREEENGRGNFPPRFSGLQFPNYSSELNVNALELDDSALYLCASSRTSYEQYFGPGTRLTVT.

This clone has just a few counts. The chain carries TRBV5-1 and TRBJ1-4; D is unresolved. Germline lookup yields CDR1 SGHRS and CDR2 YFSETQ. Trimming took off 5 bases at V and 2 bases at J, with 13 bases between the two ends. CDR3 length: 15 residues. The CDR3, as DNA: TGCGCCAGCAGGATTAGTGTAGCGACTAATGAAAAACTGTTTTTT. It is translated as CASRISVATNEKLFF.

The chain is built from TRBV7-3 and TRBJ2-2; D ambiguous. Germline V gene data show CDR1 as SGHTA and CDR2 as FQGTGA. V lost 2 bases, J lost 8 bases, and 9 bases lay in between. The CDR3 extends over 13 amino acids. DNA for the CDR3: TGTGCCAGCAGCTTACTACACCGAGGGGAGCTGTTTTTT. This gives the protein CASSLLHRGELFF. Complete variable domain (other parts from reference TRBV7-3 and TRBJ2-2): GAGVSQTPSNKVTEKGKYVELRCDPISGHTALYWYRQSLGQGPEFLIYFQGTGAADDSGLPNDRFFAVRPEGSVSTLKIQRTERGDSAVYLCASSLLHRGELFFGEGSRLTVL.

The chain uses TRBV18 and TRBJ2-2; weak D call: TRBD1 (6 bases). Per the germline V gene, CDR1 is KGHSH and CDR2 is LQKENI. The CDR3 has 16 amino acids. V was clipped by 2 bases and J by 3 bases, with 13 bases between them. CDR3 sequence reads: CASSPMQGRYTGELFF. The CDR3 region has the DNA TGTGCCAGCTCACCAATGCAGGGGCGGTACACCGGGGAGCTGTTTTTT.

This chain links TRBV6-5 with TRBJ2-7, with 9 bases identical to TRBD1. CDR1 is MNHEY and CDR2 is SVGAGI in the germline V gene. Trimming cost V 6 bases and J 5 bases; bases outside gene matches: 5. The CDR3 loop spans 13 amino acids. CDR3 DNA sequence: TGTGCCAGCAGACGACAGGGGGTCGACGAGCAGTACTTC. Its protein product is CASRRQGVDEQYF.

The chain uses TRBV7-8 and TRBJ2-7; 7 bases are shared with TRBD2. This CDR3 is built from 13 residues. Per the germline V gene, CDR1 is SGHVS and CDR2 is FQNEAQ. V lost 3 bases to trimming and J lost 3 bases; unmatched junction nucleotides: 2. This CDR3 reads CASSFGDYYEQYF. CDR3 in DNA: TGTGCCAGCAGCTTCGGGGACTACTACGAGCAGTACTTC.

In DNA form, the CDR3 reads TGTGCCAGCAGCTTGCAGCAGGGTGGGGAAAATGGCTACACCTTC. Protein product: CASSLQQGGENGYTF. This rearrangement joins TRBV5-4 to TRBJ1-2, with D perhaps TRBD1 (5 bases). With 1 base removed from V and 6 bases from J, the gap between germline ends came to 16 bases. The CDR3 is made up of 15 amino acids. Germline CDR1 and CDR2: SGHNT and YYREEE (reference sequence).

The chain employs TRBV19 and TRBJ1-5; D unclear. Germline CDR1 reads LNHDA; CDR2 reads SQIVND (reference sequence). Trimming pared 5 bases from V and 0 bases from J, leaving 11 bases between. The CDR3 sequence is 15 residues long. For the CDR3, the DNA is TGTGCCAGTAGTCCGCAGGATTCTAGCAATCAGCCCCAGCATTTT. It encodes CASSPQDSSNQPQHF. Full variable domain (rest looked up from reference TRBV19 and TRBJ1-5): DGGITQSPKYLFRKEGQNVTLSCEQNLNHDAMYWYRQDPGQGLRLIYYSQIVNDFQKGDIAEGYSVSREKKESFPLTVTSAQKNPTAFYLCASSPQDSSNQPQHFGDGTRLSIL.

The chain uses TRBV5-5 and TRBJ1-1; D possibly corresponds to TRBD1 (6 bases). Deletions cut 1 base from V and 1 base from J, with 11 bases between. In germline, CDR1 is SGHKS, CDR2 YYEKEE (reference sequence). This CDR3 contains 15 residues. The CDR3 DNA follows: TGTGCCAGCAGCTTGTTTAGGGGGGAGAACACTGAAGCTTTCTTT. Protein product: CASSLFRGENTEAFF.

The gene calls are TRBV7-6 and TRBJ1-4; 8 bases fit TRBD1. CDR3 length: 16 residues. With 1 base clipped from V and 8 bases from J, the junction kept 9 bases outside the gene matches. The germline V gene encodes CDR1 SGHVS and CDR2 FNYEAQ. Here the CDR3 reads CASSLVLGTGSEKLFF. In DNA, the CDR3 is TGTGCCAGCAGCTTAGTTCTGGGGACAGGATCCGAAAAACTGTTTTTT.

The chain uses TRBV5-6 and TRBJ2-3; TRBD1 might be the D (5 bases). In germline, CDR1 is SGHDT, CDR2 YYEEEE. CDR3 size: 15 residues. Trimming pared 2 bases from V and 3 bases from J, leaving 13 bases between. DNA for the CDR3: TGTGCCAGCAGCTTCTCCCAGGGCCATACAGATACGCAGTATTTT. Its translation: CASSFSQGHTDTQYF.

This sequence joins TRBV9 and TRBJ2-3, with D possibly matching TRBD2 (6 bases). CDR3 size: 14 residues. Germline CDR1 reads SGDLS; CDR2 reads YYNGEE. Between the trimmed V and J ends, which lost 1 base and 3 bases, there was a span of 9 bases. The CDR3 loop is CASSVLADTDTQYF. CDR3 coding DNA: TGTGCCAGCAGCGTATTAGCGGATACAGATACGCAGTATTTT.

The gene calls are TRBV5-5 and TRBJ2-1; 8 nucleotides line up with TRBD2. This CDR3 comprises 15 residues. V lost 2 bases, J lost 8 bases, and 9 bases stayed unmatched. Germline V gives CDR1 SGHKS, CDR2 YYEKEE (reference sequence). In nucleotides, the CDR3 is TGTGCCAGCAGCTTATTCGGGAGGGCCGGGGATGAGCAGTTCTTC. This gives the protein CASSLFGRAGDEQFF.

The J gene is TRBJ2-2, the V gene TRBV6-2 or TRBV6-3; TRBD2 aligns across 8 bases. In germline, CDR1 is MNHEY, CDR2 SVGEGT. CDR3 length: 17 residues. The V segment lost 3 bases and the J segment 4 bases; nucleotides outside the gene matches: 10. The CDR3 loop is CASSYGGTSVVTGELFF. Written as DNA, the CDR3 is TGTGCCAGCAGTTATGGTGGGACTAGTGTTGTCACCGGGGAGCTGTTTTTT.

The gene calls are TRBV4-1 and TRBJ2-1, with unresolved D. The CDR3 consists of 19 residues. V was shortened by 6 bases and J by 0 bases, with 24 bases between the two germline ends. Germline CDR1 is MGHRA and CDR2 is YSYEKL. This CDR3 is CASSLYPRRRTSSYNEQFF. The CDR3 DNA reads TGCGCCAGCAGTCTATACCCTCGGCGGCGGACGAGCTCCTACAATGAGCAGTTCTTC.

The chain employs TRBV5-1 and TRBJ2-1; D not certain. The CDR3 extends over 14 amino acids. V was clipped by 0 bases and J by 8 bases, with 12 bases between them. Germline V gives CDR1 SGHRS, CDR2 YFSETQ. CDR3 amino acids: CASSLAPGRDEQFF. The CDR3 region has the DNA TGCGCCAGCAGCTTGGCCCCAGGAAGGGATGAGCAGTTCTTC.

The chain has TRBV24-1 and TRBJ2-5; D not certain. Germline CDR1 KGHDR, CDR2 SFDVKD. The V and J ends lost 5 bases and 6 bases respectively, with 24 bases between them. There are 17 residues in the CDR3. CDR3 nucleotides: TGTGCCACCAGTGCCAACAACCAGACACTGGTGTGGAAGACCCAGTACTTC. Its translation is CATSANNQTLVWKTQYF.

The chain links TRBV7-2 to TRBJ2-1, with 7 bases matching TRBD2. Trimming removed 3 bases from V and 5 bases from J; junction bases left unmatched: 4. Germline CDR1 SGHTA, CDR2 FQGNSA. The CDR3 contains 14 residues. CDR3 in amino acids: CASSLDLADNEQFF. The CDR3 nucleotides read TGTGCCAGCAGCTTGGACCTAGCGGACAATGAGCAGTTCTTC.